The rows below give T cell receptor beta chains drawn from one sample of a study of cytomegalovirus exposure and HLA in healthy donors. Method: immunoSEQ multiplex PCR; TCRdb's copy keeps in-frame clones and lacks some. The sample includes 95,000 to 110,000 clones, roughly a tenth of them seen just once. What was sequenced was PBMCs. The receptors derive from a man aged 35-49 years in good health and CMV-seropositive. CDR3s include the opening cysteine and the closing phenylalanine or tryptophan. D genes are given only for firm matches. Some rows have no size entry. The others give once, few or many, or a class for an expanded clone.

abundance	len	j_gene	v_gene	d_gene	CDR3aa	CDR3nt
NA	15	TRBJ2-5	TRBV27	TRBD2	CASSWLAGTGETQYF	TGTGCCAGCAGTTGGTTAGCGGGAACGGGAGAGACCCAGTACTTC
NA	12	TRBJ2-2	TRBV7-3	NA	CASSPRGGELFF	TGTGCCAGCAGCCCAAGAGGAGGGGAGCTGTTTTTT
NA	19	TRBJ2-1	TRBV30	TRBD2	CAWSVKFSSGRAQTDEQFF	TGTGCCTGGAGTGTAAAGTTTAGTAGCGGGAGGGCACAAACGGATGAGCAGTTCTTC
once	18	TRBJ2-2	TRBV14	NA	CASSQVGVGIMNTGELFF	TGTGCCAGCAGCCAAGTAGGAGTCGGGATTATGAACACCGGGGAGCTGTTTTTT
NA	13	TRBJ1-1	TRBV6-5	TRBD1	CASLGQGSTEAFF	TGTGCCAGTCTGGGACAGGGCTCCACTGAAGCTTTCTTT
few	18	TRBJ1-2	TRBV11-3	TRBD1	CASSQLPPKTGALYGYTF	TGTGCCAGCAGCCAATTACCCCCTAAGACAGGGGCTCTCTATGGCTACACCTTC
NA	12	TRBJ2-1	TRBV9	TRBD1	CASTTGGNEQFF	TGTGCCAGCACTACAGGGGGCAATGAGCAGTTCTTC
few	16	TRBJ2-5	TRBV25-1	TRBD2	CASSEPGLAAQETQYF	TGTGCCAGCAGTGAACCGGGACTAGCGGCACAAGAGACCCAGTACTTC
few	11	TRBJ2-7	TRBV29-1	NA	CSVREDYEQYF	TGCAGCGTTCGAGAAGACTACGAGCAGTACTTC
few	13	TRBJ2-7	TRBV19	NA	CASSTGLRYEQYF	TGTGCCAGTAGTACCGGACTGCGCTACGAGCAGTACTTC